This T cell receptor (beta chain) was retrieved from a study of T cells in Graves' hyperthyroidism and ophthalmopathy. Study-wide points: Before onset, by a median of approximately 6.8 months, the model predicted ophthalmopathy. Blood also held most thyroid clonotypes expanded beyond 0.001.

RNA transcripts were the template for amplifying TCR beta CDR3 regions. When the TCR CDR3 underwent first-round RT-PCR, the HTBI primer set was used. TCRdb re-called the multiplex PCR reads through MiXCR, storing one row per CDR3 protein. The repertoire consists of over 500,000 distinct CDR3 sequences, with about 16% occurring once and the leading ten covering about 31%. The germline gives CDR1 KGHSH, CDR2 LQKENI. This CDR3 spans 17 amino acids. The V gene lost 3 bases and the J gene lost 8 bases, with 23 bases spanning the gap. This clonotype appeared many times. Antigen specificity is unknown. The J gene is TRBJ2-1, the V gene TRBV18; D unclear. This sequence originates from a woman aged 25-40 years with Graves' ophthalmopathy. The specimen sequenced was blood. CDR3 amino acids: CASSPYDSERADDEQFF. The CDR3 coding sequence is TGTGCCAGCTCACCTTACGACTCTGAAAGGGCAGACGATGAGCAGTTCTTC.